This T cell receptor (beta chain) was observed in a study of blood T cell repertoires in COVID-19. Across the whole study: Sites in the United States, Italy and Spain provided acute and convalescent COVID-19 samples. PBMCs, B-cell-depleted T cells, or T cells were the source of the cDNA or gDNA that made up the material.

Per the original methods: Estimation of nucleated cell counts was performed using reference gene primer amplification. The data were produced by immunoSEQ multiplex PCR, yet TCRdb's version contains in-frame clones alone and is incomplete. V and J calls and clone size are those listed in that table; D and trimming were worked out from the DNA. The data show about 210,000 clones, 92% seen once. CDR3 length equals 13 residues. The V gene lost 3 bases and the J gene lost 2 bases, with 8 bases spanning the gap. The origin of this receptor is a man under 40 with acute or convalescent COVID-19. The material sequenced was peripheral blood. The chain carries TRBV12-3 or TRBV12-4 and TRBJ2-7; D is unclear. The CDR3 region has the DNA TGTGCCAGCAGTTTCGTGGGCACCTACGAGCAGTACTTC. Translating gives CASSFVGTYEQYF.